The T cell receptor (beta chain) under discussion was sequenced for a study of blood T cells in healthy people across ages. About the study: About one barcoded beta molecule per two T cells was the capture yield of template switching. Study-wide findings and caveats: Expanded clonotype changes were possibly confounded by unknown donor CMV status.

Details on this clonotype: Antigen specificity is unknown.

With each sample, at least 6 micrograms of total RNA were extracted. The CDR3 has 13 amino acids. Germline CDR1 is SGHTA and CDR2 is FQGNSA. The V end was cut by 1 base, the J end by 3 bases, with 6 bases between. Primed by a sample-barcoded 5' primer and a J-beta primer mix, a second PCR proceeded for 7 to 11 cycles. In TCRdb, the 5' RACE reads were re-called with MiXCR into one record per CDR3 protein. The sample contains hundreds of thousands of distinct CDR3 sequences, 45% to 65% of which appear only once. The sequence derives from a man aged 55 to 70 in good health. The chain employs TRBV7-2 and TRBJ1-2; TRBD1 might be the D (5 bases). The sequenced material came from blood. The CDR3 loop is CASSLGGYYGYTF. For the CDR3, the DNA is TGTGCCAGCAGCTTAGGGGGGTACTATGGCTACACCTTC.